This TCR beta chain stems from a study of blood T cell repertoires in COVID-19. In the study overall: Both acute and convalescent COVID-19 samples were obtained from the United States, Italy and Spain. PBMCs, B-cell-depleted T cells, or T cells provided the cDNA or gDNA that made up the material.

On this clone itself: The sample contains more than one DNA sequence encoding this CDR3.

The CDR3 extends over 12 amino acids. The ends lost 5 bases at V and 5 bases at J; junction bases unmatched: 3. The germline gives CDR1 MNHEY, CDR2 SMNVEV (reference sequence). Study processing details: The authors estimated nucleated cell counts from reference gene primer amplification. Sequencing was performed with immunoSEQ multiplex PCR; in TCRdb, only in-frame clones are kept and a portion is missing. Clone size and V and J calls were adopted from that table, with D and trimming inferred from the DNA. The sample lists about 100,000 clones, about 91% occurring once. The chain uses TRBV27 and TRBJ2-7, with 7 bases identical to TRBD1. The sequence was obtained from a man between 18 and 29 years old with acute or convalescent COVID-19. Input material: peripheral blood. CDR3 loop: CASSQQGNEQYF. The CDR3 bases are TGTGCCAGCAGTCAACAGGGGAACGAGCAGTACTTC.